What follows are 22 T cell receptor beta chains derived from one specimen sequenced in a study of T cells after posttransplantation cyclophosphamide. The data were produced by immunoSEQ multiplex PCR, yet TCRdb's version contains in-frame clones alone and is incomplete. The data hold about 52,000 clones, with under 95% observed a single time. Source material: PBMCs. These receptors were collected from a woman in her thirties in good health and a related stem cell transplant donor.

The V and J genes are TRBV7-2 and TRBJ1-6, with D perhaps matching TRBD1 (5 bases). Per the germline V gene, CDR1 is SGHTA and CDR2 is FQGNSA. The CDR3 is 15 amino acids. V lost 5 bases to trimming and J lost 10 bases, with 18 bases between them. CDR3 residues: CASSQDPGKGSPLHF. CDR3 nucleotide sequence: TGTGCCAGCAGCCAAGATCCAGGGAAGGGATCACCCCTCCACTTT.

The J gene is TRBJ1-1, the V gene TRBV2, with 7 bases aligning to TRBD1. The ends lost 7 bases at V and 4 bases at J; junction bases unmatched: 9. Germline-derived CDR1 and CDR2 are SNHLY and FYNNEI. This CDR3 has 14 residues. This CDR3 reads CASTWRTGPTEAFF. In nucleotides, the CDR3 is TGTGCCAGCACCTGGAGGACAGGTCCCACTGAAGCTTTCTTT.

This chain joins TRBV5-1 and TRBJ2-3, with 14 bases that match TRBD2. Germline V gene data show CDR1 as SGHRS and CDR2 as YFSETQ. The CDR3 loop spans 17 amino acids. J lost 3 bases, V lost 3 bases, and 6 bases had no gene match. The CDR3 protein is CASSWTTSGGGTDTQYF. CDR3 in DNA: TGCGCCAGCAGCTGGACGACTAGCGGGGGGGGGACAGATACGCAGTATTTT. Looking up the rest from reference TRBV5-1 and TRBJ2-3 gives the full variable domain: KAGVTQTPRYLIKTRGQQVTLSCSPISGHRSVSWYQQTPGQGLQFLFEYFSETQRNKGNFPGRFSGRQFSNSRSEMNVSTLELGDSALYLCASSWTTSGGGTDTQYFGPGTRLTVL.

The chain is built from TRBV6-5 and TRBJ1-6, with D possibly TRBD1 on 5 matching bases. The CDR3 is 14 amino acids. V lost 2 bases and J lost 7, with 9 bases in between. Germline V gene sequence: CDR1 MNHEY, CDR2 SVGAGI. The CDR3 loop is CASSYGGSNSPLHF. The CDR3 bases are TGTGCCAGCAGTTACGGGGGGTCCAATTCACCCCTCCACTTT.

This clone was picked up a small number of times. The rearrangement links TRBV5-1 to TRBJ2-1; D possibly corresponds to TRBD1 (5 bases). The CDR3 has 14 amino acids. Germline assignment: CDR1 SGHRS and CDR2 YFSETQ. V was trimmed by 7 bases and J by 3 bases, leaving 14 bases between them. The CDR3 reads CASQKGLDYNEQFF. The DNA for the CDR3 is TGCGCCAGCCAGAAGGGGCTAGACTACAATGAGCAGTTCTTC.

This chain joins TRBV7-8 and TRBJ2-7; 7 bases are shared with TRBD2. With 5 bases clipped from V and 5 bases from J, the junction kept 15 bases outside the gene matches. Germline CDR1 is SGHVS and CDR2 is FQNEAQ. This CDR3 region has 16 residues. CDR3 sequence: CASSPTRTSRFNEQYF. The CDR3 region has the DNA TGTGCCAGCAGCCCGACGAGGACTAGTAGGTTTAACGAGCAGTACTTC.

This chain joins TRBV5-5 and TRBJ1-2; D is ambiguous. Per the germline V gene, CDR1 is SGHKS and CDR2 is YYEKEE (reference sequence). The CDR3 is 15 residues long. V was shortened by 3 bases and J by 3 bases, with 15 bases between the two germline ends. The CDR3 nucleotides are TGTGCCAGCAGCTCCGTTCGGGTGGGAGACTATGGCTACACCTTC. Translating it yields CASSSVRVGDYGYTF.

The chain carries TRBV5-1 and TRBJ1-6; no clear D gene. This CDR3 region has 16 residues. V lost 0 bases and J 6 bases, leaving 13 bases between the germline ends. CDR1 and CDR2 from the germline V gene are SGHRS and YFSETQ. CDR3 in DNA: TGCGCCAGCAGCTTGGTTGCCGTCGAGTCTAATTCACCCCTCCACTTT. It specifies CASSLVAVESNSPLHF.

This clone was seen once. Written as DNA, the CDR3 is TGTGCCAGCAGTTACACGAGGGAGGGTGATAACACTGAAGCTTTCTTT. This codes for CASSYTREGDNTEAFF. The rearrangement uses TRBV6-5 and TRBJ1-1; D uncertain. The V end was cut by 2 bases, the J end by 2 bases, with 15 bases between. The CDR3 is made up of 16 amino acids. The V gene's germline CDR1 is MNHEY and CDR2 SVGAGI.

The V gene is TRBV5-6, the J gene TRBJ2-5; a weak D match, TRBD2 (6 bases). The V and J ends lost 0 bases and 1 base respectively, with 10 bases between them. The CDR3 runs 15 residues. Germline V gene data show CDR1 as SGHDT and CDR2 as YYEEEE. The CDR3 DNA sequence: TGTGCCAGCAGCTTGGACCGGGGGACCCAAGAGACCCAGTACTTC. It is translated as CASSLDRGTQETQYF.

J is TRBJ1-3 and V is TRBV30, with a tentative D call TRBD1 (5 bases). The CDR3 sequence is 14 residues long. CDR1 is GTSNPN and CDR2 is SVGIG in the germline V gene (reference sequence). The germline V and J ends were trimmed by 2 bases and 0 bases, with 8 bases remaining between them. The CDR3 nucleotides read TGTGCCTGGAGTAGACAGAGCTCTGGAAACACCATATATTTT. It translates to CAWSRQSSGNTIYF. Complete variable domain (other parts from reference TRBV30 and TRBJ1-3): SQTIHQWPATLVQPVGSPLSLECTVEGTSNPNLYWYRQAAGRGLQLLFYSVGIGQISSEVPQNLSASRPQDRQFILSSKKLLLSDSGFYLCAWSRQSSGNTIYFGEGSWLTVV.

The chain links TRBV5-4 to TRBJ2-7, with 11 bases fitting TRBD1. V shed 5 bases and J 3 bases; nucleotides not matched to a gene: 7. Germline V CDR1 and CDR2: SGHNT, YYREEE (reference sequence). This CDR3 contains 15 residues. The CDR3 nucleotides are TGTGCCAGCAGGACAAGGACAGGGGGCAACTACGAGCAGTACTTC. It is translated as CASRTRTGGNYEQYF. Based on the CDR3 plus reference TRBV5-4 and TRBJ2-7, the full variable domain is ETGVTQSPTHLIKTRGQQVTLRCSSQSGHNTVSWYQQALGQGPQFIFQYYREEENGRGNFPPRFSGLQFPNYSSELNVNALELDDSALYLCASRTRTGGNYEQYFGPGTRLTVT.

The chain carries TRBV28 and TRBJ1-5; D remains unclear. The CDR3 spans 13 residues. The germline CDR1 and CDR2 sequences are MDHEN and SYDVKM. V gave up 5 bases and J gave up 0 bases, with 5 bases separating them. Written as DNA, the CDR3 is TGTGCCAGCAGTCACAGTAGCAATCAGCCCCAGCATTTT. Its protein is CASSHSSNQPQHF.

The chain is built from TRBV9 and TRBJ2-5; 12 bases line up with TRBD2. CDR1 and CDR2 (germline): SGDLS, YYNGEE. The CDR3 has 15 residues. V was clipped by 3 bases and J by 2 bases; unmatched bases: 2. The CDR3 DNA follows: TGTGCCAGCAGCGGTACTAGCGGGGGGCAAGAGACCCAGTACTTC. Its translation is CASSGTSGGQETQYF.

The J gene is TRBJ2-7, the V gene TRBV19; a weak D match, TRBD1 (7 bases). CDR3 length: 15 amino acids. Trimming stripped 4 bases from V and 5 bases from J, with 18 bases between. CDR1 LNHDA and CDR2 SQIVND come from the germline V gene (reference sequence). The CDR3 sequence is CASSSLSGGGHEQYF. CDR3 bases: TGTGCCAGTAGTAGCCTCAGCGGAGGGGGCCACGAGCAGTACTTC.

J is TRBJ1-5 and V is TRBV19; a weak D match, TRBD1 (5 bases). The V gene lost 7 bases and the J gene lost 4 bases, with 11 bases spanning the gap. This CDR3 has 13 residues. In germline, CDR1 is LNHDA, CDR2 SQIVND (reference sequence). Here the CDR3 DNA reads TGTGCCAGTACAGACAGCATGAATCAGCCCCAGCATTTT. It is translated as CASTDSMNQPQHF. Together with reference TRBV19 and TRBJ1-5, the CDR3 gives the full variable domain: DGGITQSPKYLFRKEGQNVTLSCEQNLNHDAMYWYRQDPGQGLRLIYYSQIVNDFQKGDIAEGYSVSREKKESFPLTVTSAQKNPTAFYLCASTDSMNQPQHFGDGTRLSIL.

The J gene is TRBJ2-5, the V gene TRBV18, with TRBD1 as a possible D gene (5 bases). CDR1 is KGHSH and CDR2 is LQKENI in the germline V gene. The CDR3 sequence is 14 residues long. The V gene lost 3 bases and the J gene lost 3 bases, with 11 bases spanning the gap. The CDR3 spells CASSPSGKEETQYF. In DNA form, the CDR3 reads TGTGCCAGCTCACCCTCAGGGAAGGAAGAGACCCAGTACTTC.

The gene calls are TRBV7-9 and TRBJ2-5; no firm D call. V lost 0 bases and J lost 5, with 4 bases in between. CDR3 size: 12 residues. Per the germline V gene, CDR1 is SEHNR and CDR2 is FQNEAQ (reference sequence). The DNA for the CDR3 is TGTGCCAGCAGCTTAGCGCAGGAGACCCAGTACTTC. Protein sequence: CASSLAQETQYF.

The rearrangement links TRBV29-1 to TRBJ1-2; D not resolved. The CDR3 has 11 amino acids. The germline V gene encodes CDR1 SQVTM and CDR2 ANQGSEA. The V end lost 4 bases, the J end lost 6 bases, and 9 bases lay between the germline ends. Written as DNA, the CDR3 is TGCAGCGTTGGAGGGTCGAATGGCTACACCTTC. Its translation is CSVGGSNGYTF.

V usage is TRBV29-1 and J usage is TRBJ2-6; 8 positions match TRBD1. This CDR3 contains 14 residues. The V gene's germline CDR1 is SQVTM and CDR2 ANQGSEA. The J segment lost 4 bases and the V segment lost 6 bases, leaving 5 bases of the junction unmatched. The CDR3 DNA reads TGCAGCGTCCAGGGGGCGCCCGGGGCCAACGTCCTGACTTTC. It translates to CSVQGAPGANVLTF.

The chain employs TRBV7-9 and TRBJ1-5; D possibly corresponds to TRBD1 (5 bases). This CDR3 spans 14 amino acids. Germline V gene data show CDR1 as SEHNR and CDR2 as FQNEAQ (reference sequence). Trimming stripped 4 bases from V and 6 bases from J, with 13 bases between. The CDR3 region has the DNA TGTGCCAGCAGCTCAGAAGGCAGGGCTCAGCCCCAGCATTTT. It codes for CASSSEGRAQPQHF.

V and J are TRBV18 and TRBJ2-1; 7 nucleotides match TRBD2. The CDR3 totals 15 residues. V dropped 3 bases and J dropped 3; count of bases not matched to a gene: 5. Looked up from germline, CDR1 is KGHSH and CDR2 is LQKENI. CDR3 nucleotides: TGTGCCAGCTCACCGGGGAGGGCGAACTACAATGAGCAGTTCTTC. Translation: CASSPGRANYNEQFF.